These 8 T cell receptor beta chains were all obtained from the same sample, sequenced in a study of cytomegalovirus exposure and HLA in healthy donors. Primers: 60 Vbeta forward and 13 Jbeta reverse. Data came from immunoSEQ multiplex PCR; TCRdb stores just in-frame clones and leaves some out. The sample has some 120,000 clones; about 9.4% are singletons. Sample: PBMCs. The receptors were sampled from a woman in her thirties or forties in good health and CMV-seropositive.

The rearrangement uses TRBV29-1 and TRBJ2-3; D might be TRBD1 (6 bases). Germline V gene data show CDR1 as SQVTM and CDR2 as ANQGSEA. The length of the CDR3 is 14 residues. V was pared by 1 base and J by 5 bases, with 13 bases between. The CDR3 here is CSVEADTGLDTQYF. CDR3 coding DNA: TGCAGCGTTGAAGCGGATACAGGGTTAGATACGCAGTATTTT.

There are a few counts of this clone. The J gene is TRBJ2-7, the V gene TRBV13, with 7 bases identical to TRBD1. V was clipped by 0 bases and J by 0 bases; unmatched bases: 2. This CDR3 region has 15 residues. CDR1 and CDR2 from the germline V gene are PRHDT and FYEKMQ (reference sequence). CDR3 sequence reads: CASSLGQGTSYEQYF. CDR3 nucleotide sequence: TGTGCCAGCAGCTTAGGACAGGGGACCTCCTACGAGCAGTACTTC.

The J gene is TRBJ2-5, the V gene TRBV7-8; perhaps TRBD2 as D (6 bases). The germline V and J ends were trimmed by 7 bases and 5 bases, with 20 bases remaining between them. Germline CDR1 reads SGHVS; CDR2 reads FQNEAQ. The CDR3 runs to 15 residues. CDR3 DNA: TGTGCCAGCACCTCCAACACTGCCGGAGGGGAGACCCAGTACTTC. Protein: CASTSNTAGGETQYF.

In its sample, this clone was seen a few times. The genes are TRBV30 and TRBJ1-2; D is unclear. V was clipped by 1 base and J by 4 bases, with 7 bases between them. Germline loops: CDR1 GTSNPN, CDR2 SVGIG (reference sequence). The CDR3 sequence is 12 residues long. Here the CDR3 DNA reads TGTGCCTGGAGTGAAACAACCTATGGCTACACCTTC. Amino acids: CAWSETTYGYTF.

This clone has just a few counts. This chain links TRBV6-6 with TRBJ1-4, with TRBD1 identical over 7 bases. V trimming: 2 bases; J trimming: 5 bases; junction bases outside the gene matches: 8. From germline, CDR1 is MNHNY and CDR2 SVGAGI (reference sequence). The CDR3 is 16 residues long. The CDR3 sequence is CASSYRGGQSNEKLFF. DNA of the CDR3: TGTGCCAGCAGTTACCGGGGGGGACAGTCGAATGAAAAACTGTTTTTT.

As regards this clone: This specimen includes other DNA sequences encoding the same CDR3. The CDR3: CASSVGGGDYGYTF. The CDR3 nucleotides read TGTGCCAGCAGCGTAGGGGGGGGCGACTATGGCTACACCTTC. V is TRBV9 and J is TRBJ1-2; tentatively, D is TRBD1 (6 bases). This CDR3 is built from 14 residues. V lost 0 bases, J lost 3 bases, and 9 bases lay in between. The germline gives CDR1 SGDLS, CDR2 YYNGEE.

This clone occurred a few times. This chain links TRBV2 with TRBJ2-7; 10 bases are a match to TRBD2. The CDR3 has 15 amino acids. Looked up from germline, CDR1 is SNHLY and CDR2 is FYNNEI. V gave up 3 bases and J gave up 4 bases; unmatched junction bases: 6. The CDR3 DNA reads as TGTGCCAGCAGTGATCGGACTAGCGGCATTTACGAGCAGTACTTC. Its protein product is CASSDRTSGIYEQYF.

This clone was observed a few times. The genes are TRBV7-6 and TRBJ2-4; the D is unclear. Germline V CDR1 and CDR2: SGHVS, FNYEAQ. Trimming cost V 5 bases and J 0 bases, with 8 bases left between them. CDR3 length equals 14 residues. The CDR3 spells CASSGQEAKNIQYF. The CDR3 coding sequence is TGTGCCAGCAGCGGTCAGGAAGCCAAAAACATTCAGTACTTC.